The entry below describes one T cell receptor (beta chain). This sample is part of a study of blood T cell repertoires in COVID-19. Participants' own reports of clinical history determined their cohort assignment. Here immunoSEQ multiplex PCR was the method, and the copy in TCRdb shows in-frame clones only, minus some. The table shows 200,000 to 250,000 clones, with around 90% occurring only once. This clonotype was sampled from a woman in her twenties or thirties who had been exposed to COVID-19. Sequencing input: PBMCs or T cells enriched from blood (not recorded which).

Written as DNA, the CDR3 is TGTGCCAGCACCACCACTAGCGGGAGAGAGATAGATACGCAGTATTTT. Protein sequence: CASTTTSGREIDTQYF. The chain recombines TRBV7-2 with TRBJ2-3; 11 bases map to TRBD2. The V segment lost 7 bases and the J segment 5 bases; nucleotides outside the gene matches: 11. The V gene's germline CDR1 is SGHTA and CDR2 FQGNSA. The length of the CDR3 is 16 residues.